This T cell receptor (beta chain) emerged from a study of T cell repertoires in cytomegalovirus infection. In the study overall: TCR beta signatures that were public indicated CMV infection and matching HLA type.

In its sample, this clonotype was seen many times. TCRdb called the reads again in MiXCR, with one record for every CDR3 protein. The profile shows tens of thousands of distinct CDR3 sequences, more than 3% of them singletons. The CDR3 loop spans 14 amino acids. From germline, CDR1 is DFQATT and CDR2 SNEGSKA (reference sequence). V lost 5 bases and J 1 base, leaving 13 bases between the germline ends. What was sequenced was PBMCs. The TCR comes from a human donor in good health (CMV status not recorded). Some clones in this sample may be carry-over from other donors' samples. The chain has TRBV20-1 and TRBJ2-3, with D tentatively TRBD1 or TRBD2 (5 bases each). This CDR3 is CSAPGPFGTDTQYF. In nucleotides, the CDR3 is TGCAGTGCTCCGGGACCCTTCGGCACAGATACGCAGTATTTT.